This T cell receptor beta chain originates from a study of identical twins. The study, taken as a whole, reports: Memory repertoires lacked the insertion deficit that abundant cord blood beta clonotypes showed. Monozygotic twins shared more out-of-frame TCR alpha than recombination models predicted. Researchers caution that invariant MAIT and iNKT cells could partly confound zero-insertion analyses.

V lost 5 bases, J lost 2 bases, and 6 bases stayed unmatched. The CDR3 has 14 residues. The V gene's germline CDR1 is SGHTA and CDR2 FQGNSA. TCRdb fed the 5' RACE reads into MiXCR, producing one record per CDR3 protein. The sample contains about 1.7 million distinct CDR3 sequences, about 32% of which appear only once. This clonotype was found many times. What it binds is not known. The sequence was obtained from a newborn girl in good health. Sequenced material: cord blood. This chain uses TRBV7-2 with TRBJ2-7; 7 nucleotides agree with TRBD1. This chain's CDR3 is CASSLNRGPYEQYF. The CDR3 nucleotides read TGTGCCAGCAGCCTCAACAGGGGACCCTACGAGCAGTACTTC.